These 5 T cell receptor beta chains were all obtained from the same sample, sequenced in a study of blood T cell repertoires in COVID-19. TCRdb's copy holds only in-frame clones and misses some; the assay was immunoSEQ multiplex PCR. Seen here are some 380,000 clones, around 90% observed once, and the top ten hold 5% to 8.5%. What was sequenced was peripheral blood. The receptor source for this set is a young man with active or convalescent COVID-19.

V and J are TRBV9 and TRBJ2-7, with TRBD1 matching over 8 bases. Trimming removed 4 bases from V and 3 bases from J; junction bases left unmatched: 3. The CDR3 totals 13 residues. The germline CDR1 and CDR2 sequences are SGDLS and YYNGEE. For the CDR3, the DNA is TGTGCCAGCAGCTCAGGGACAGGCTACGAGCAGTACTTC. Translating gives CASSSGTGYEQYF.

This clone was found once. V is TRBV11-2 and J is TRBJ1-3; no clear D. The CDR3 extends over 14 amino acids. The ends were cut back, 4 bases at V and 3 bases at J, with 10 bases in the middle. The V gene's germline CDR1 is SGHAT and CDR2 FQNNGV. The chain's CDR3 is CASSYAGFGNTIYF. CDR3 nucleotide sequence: TGTGCCAGCAGCTACGCTGGCTTTGGAAACACCATATATTTT.

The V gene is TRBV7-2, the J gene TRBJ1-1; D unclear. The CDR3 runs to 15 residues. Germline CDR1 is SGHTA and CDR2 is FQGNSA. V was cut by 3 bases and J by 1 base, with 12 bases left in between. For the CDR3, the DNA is TGTGCCAGCAGCTTGCTTGGCCTTGAGAACACTGAAGCTTTCTTT. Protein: CASSLLGLENTEAFF.

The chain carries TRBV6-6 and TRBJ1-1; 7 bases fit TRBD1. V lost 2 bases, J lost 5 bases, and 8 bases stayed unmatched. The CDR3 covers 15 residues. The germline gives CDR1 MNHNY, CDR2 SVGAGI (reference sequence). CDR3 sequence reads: CASSYREGRGTEAFF. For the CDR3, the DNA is TGTGCCAGCAGTTACCGGGAGGGCAGGGGGACTGAAGCTTTCTTT.

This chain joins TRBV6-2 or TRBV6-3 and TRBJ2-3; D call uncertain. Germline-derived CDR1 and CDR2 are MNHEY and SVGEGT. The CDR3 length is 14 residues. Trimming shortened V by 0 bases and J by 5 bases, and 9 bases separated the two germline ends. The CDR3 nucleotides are TGTGCCAGCAGTTACTCTATCCTTTTAGATACGCAGTATTTT. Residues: CASSYSILLDTQYF.